One and the same sample provided the 9 T cell receptor beta chains below, sequenced in a study of T cells in Graves' hyperthyroidism and ophthalmopathy. TCR beta CDR3 sequences were amplified from RNA transcripts. A first-round RT-PCR of the TCR CDR3 used the HTBI primer set. TCRdb reanalysed the multiplex PCR reads using MiXCR and keeps one entry per CDR3 protein. The sample consists of around 600,000 distinct CDR3 sequences, 13% to 15% of them appearing once. Input material: blood. These TCRs come from a woman aged 45-60 years with Graves' ophthalmopathy.

V is TRBV15 and J is TRBJ1-6; D gene unclear. This CDR3 spans 13 amino acids. Germline-derived CDR1 and CDR2 are LNHNV and YYDKDF (reference sequence). V lost 6 bases and J lost 4, with 7 bases in between. The CDR3 spells CATRLGYNSPLHF. CDR3 DNA: TGTGCCACCAGACTTGGTTATAATTCACCCCTCCACTTT.

This clonotype appeared many times. As DNA, the CDR3 is TGTGCCACCAGCAGAGGTCTCGGACTAGCGGGGGAGCAGTACTTC. Its translation: CATSRGLGLAGEQYF. V usage is TRBV15 and J usage is TRBJ2-7; 12 nucleotides line up with TRBD2. CDR1 LNHNV and CDR2 YYDKDF come from the germline V gene (reference sequence). CDR3 size: 15 residues. J gave up 7 bases and V 1 base, and 5 bases lay outside the gene matches. The variable domain in full, with the rest retrieved from reference TRBV15 and TRBJ2-7, is DAMVIQNPRYQVTQFGKPVTLSCSQTLNHNVMYWYQQKSSQAPKLLFHYYDKDFNNEADTPDNFQSRRPNTSFCFLDIRSPGLGDTAMYLCATSRGLGLAGEQYFGPGTRLTVT.

This clonotype has ten or more counts. This chain links TRBV20-1 with TRBJ1-1; D uncertain. Per germline, CDR1 DFQATT and CDR2 SNEGSKA (reference sequence). The CDR3 has 14 residues. Trimming took 6 bases from V and 0 from J, leaving 14 bases between them. This chain's CDR3 is CSAPNPTMNTEAFF. In DNA, the CDR3 is TGCAGTGCCCCTAACCCGACCATGAACACTGAAGCTTTCTTT.

This chain links TRBV9 with TRBJ2-2; the D is unclear. V was trimmed by 0 bases and J by 0 bases, leaving 9 bases between them. The germline V gene has CDR1 SGDLS and CDR2 YYNGEE. The CDR3 consists of 16 residues. The DNA for the CDR3 is TGTGCCAGCAGCGTAGAGTTCGATCCGAACACCGGGGAGCTGTTTTTT. It is translated as CASSVEFDPNTGELFF. Full variable domain (outside the CDR3, taken from reference TRBV9 and TRBJ2-2): DSGVTQTPKHLITATGQRVTLRCSPRSGDLSVYWYQQSLDQGLQFLIQYYNGEERAKGNILERFSAQQFPDLHSELNLSSLELGDSALYFCASSVEFDPNTGELFFGEGSRLTVL.

In its sample, this clonotype was seen many times. The gene calls are TRBV28 and TRBJ2-1; 14 nucleotides align to TRBD2. CDR1 and CDR2 from the germline V gene are MDHEN and SYDVKM. The CDR3 covers 20 residues. With V trimmed by 5 bases and J by 2 bases, 14 bases remained unmatched. The CDR3 region is CASSLPTSGRATKAYNEQFF. DNA of the CDR3: TGTGCCAGCAGTCTCCCGACTAGCGGGAGGGCCACCAAGGCCTACAATGAGCAGTTCTTC.

The chain carries TRBV20-1 and TRBJ1-4; possible D gene TRBD1, 5 bases. CDR1 is DFQATT, CDR2 SNEGSKA, per germline (reference sequence). Trimming shortened V by 5 bases and J by 11 bases, and 12 bases separated the two germline ends. There are 11 residues in the CDR3. This chain's CDR3 is CSAFKRGKLFF. The DNA of the CDR3 is TGCAGTGCTTTCAAGCGGGGGAAACTGTTTTTT.

This clonotype has ten or more counts. The V and J genes are TRBV7-8 and TRBJ2-7; 7 positions agree with TRBD1. The CDR3 sequence is 14 residues long. V trimming: 5 bases; J trimming: 3 bases; junction bases outside the gene matches: 7. Germline values: CDR1 SGHVS, CDR2 FQNEAQ. CDR3 region: CASSRRDRGYEQYF. The CDR3 nucleotides are TGTGCCAGCAGCAGACGGGACAGAGGCTACGAGCAGTACTTC.

The table lists this clonotype with many counts. V gene TRBV29-1 combines with J gene TRBJ1-1; D unclear. This CDR3 has 12 amino acids. Germline CDR1 is SQVTM and CDR2 is ANQGSEA. V was trimmed by 3 bases and J by 1 base, leaving 6 bases between them. The CDR3 region has the DNA TGCAGCGTTGATTTGGGGAACACTGAAGCTTTCTTT. It is translated as CSVDLGNTEAFF.

The chain recombines TRBV7-2 with TRBJ2-1; D call uncertain. The CDR3 spans 13 residues. From germline, CDR1 is SGHTA and CDR2 FQGNSA. V lost 1 base and J lost 8, with 9 bases in between. The CDR3 sequence: CASSLGFVDEQFF. The CDR3 DNA follows: TGTGCCAGCAGCTTAGGGTTCGTGGATGAGCAGTTCTTC.